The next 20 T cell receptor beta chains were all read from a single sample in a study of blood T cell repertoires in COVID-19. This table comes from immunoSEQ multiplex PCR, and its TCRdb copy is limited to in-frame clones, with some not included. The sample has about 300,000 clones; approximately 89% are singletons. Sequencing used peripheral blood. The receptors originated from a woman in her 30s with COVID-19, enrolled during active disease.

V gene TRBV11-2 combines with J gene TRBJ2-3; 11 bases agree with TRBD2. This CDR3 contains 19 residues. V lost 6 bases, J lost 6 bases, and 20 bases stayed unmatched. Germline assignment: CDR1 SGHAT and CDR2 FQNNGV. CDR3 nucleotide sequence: TGTGCCAGCAGGCCGGGGGTGCTAGCGGGGGGCCCGGCGCTTGATACGCAGTATTTT. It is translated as CASRPGVLAGGPALDTQYF.

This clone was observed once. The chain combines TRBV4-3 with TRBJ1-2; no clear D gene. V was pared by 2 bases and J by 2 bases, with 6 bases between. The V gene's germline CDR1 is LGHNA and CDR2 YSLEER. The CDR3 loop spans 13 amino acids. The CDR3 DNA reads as TGCGCCAGCAGCCAACCGGGGAACTATGGCTACACCTTC. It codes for CASSQPGNYGYTF.

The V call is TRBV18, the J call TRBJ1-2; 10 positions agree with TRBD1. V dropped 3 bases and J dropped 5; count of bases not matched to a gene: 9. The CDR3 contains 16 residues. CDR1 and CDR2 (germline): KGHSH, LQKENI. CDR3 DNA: TGTGCCAGCTCACCGTCAAGACAGGGGGCGCGGTATGGCTACACCTTC. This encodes CASSPSRQGARYGYTF.

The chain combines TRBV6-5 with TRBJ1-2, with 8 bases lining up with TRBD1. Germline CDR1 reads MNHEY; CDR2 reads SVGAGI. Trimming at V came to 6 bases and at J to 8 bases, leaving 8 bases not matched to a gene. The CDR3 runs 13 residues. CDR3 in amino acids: CASRPGQGRGYTF. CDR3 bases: TGTGCCAGCAGACCTGGACAGGGACGAGGCTACACCTTC.

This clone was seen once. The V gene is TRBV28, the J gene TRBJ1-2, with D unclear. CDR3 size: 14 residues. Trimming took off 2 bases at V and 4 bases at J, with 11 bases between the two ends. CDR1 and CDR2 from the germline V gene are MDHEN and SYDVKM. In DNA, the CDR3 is TGTGCCAGCAGTTTAAAACCGTCAGTCTATGGCTACACCTTC. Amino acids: CASSLKPSVYGYTF.

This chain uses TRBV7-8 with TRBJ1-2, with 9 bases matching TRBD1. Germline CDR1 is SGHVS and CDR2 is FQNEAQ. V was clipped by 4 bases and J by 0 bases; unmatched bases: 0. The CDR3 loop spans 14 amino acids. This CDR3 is CASSWDRANYGYTF. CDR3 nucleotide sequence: TGTGCCAGCAGCTGGGACAGGGCTAACTATGGCTACACCTTC. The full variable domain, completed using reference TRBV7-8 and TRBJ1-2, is GAGVSQSPRYKVAKRGQDVALRCDPISGHVSLFWYQQALGQGPEFLTYFQNEAQLDKSGLPSDRFFAERPEGSVSTLKIQRTQQEDSAVYLCASSWDRANYGYTFGSGTRLTVV.

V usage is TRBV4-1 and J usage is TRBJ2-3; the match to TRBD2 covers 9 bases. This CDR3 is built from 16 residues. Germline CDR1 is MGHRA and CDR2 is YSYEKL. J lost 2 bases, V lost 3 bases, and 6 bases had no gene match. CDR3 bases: TGCGCCAGCAGCCAGAGCGGGGGGCCCTTCACAGATACGCAGTATTTT. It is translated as CASSQSGGPFTDTQYF.

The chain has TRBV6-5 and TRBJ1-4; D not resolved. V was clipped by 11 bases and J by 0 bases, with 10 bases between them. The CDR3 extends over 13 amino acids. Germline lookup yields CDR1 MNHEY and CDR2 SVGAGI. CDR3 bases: TGTGCCGGCAACGCGGCAACTAATGAAAAACTGTTTTTT. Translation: CAGNAATNEKLFF.

CDR3 residues: CSVVDREGAFF. Here the CDR3 DNA reads TGCAGCGTCGTGGACAGGGAGGGAGCTTTCTTT. The rearrangement joins TRBV29-1 to TRBJ1-1; TRBD1 agrees at 8 bases. There are 11 residues in the CDR3. Germline CDR1 SQVTM, CDR2 ANQGSEA. Losses at the gene ends were 6 bases for V and 10 bases for J; bases not matched to a gene: 7.

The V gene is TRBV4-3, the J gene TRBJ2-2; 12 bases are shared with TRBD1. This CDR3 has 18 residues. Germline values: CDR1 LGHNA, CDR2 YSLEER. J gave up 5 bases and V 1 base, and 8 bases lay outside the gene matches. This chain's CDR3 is CASSQAHRDRGRTGELFF. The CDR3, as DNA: TGCGCCAGCAGCCAAGCGCATCGGGACAGGGGGCGAACCGGGGAGCTGTTTTTT.

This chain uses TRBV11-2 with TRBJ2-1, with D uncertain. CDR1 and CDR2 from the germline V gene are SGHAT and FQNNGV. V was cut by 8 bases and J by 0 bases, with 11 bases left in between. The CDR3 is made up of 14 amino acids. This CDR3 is CASGLLSSYNEQFF. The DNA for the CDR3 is TGTGCCAGCGGTCTGCTGAGCTCCTACAATGAGCAGTTCTTC.

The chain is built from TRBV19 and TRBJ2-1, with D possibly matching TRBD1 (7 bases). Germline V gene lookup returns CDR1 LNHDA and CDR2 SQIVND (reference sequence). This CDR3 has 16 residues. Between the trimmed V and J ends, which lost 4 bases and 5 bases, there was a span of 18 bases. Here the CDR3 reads CASSKAGGIKNNEQFF. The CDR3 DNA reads TGTGCCAGTAGTAAGGCAGGGGGGATTAAGAACAATGAGCAGTTCTTC.

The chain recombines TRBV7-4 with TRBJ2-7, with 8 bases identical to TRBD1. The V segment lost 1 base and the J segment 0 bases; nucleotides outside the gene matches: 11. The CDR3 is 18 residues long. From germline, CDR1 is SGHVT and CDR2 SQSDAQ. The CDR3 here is CASSLGGQVKSSSYEQYV. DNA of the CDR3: TGTGCCAGCAGCTTAGGGGGACAGGTGAAGTCGAGCTCCTACGAGCAGTACGTC.

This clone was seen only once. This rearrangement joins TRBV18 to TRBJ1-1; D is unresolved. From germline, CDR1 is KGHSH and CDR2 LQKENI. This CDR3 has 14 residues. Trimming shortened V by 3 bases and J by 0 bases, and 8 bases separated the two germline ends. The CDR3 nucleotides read TGTGCCAGCTCACCGGGCAGTGTGAACACTGAAGCTTTCTTT. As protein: CASSPGSVNTEAFF. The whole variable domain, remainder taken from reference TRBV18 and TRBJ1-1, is NAGVMQNPRHLVRRRGQEARLRCSPMKGHSHVYWYRQLPEEGLKFMVYLQKENIIDESGMPKERFSAEFPKEGPSILRIQQVVRGDSAAYFCASSPGSVNTEAFFGQGTRLTVV.

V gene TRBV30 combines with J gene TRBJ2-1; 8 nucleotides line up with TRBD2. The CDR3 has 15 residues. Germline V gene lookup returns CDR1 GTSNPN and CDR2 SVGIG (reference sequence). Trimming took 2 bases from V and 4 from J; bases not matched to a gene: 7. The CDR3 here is CAWSPAERGYNEQFF. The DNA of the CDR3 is TGTGCCTGGAGTCCCGCGGAGCGGGGGTACAATGAGCAGTTCTTC.

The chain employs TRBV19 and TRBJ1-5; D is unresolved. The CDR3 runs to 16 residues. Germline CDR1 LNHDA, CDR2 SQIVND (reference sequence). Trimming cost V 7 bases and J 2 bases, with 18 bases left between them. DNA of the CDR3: TGTGCCAGTATGAGAGGAGGTTATAGGGGCAATCAGCCCCAGCATTTT. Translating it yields CASMRGGYRGNQPQHF.

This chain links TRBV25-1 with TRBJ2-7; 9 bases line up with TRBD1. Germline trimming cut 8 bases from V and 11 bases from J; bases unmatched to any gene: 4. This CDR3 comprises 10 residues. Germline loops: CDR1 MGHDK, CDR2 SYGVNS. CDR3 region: CASPGTGKYV. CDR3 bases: TGTGCCAGCCCCGGGACAGGGAAGTACGTC.

CDR3 DNA sequence: TGTGCCAGCTCACCGGACAGGGGCGAGTACAATGAGCAGTTCTTC. It specifies CASSPDRGEYNEQFF. This chain links TRBV18 with TRBJ2-1; the match to TRBD1 covers 9 bases. CDR3 length equals 15 residues. Germline CDR1 reads KGHSH; CDR2 reads LQKENI. V trimming: 3 bases; J trimming: 4 bases; junction bases outside the gene matches: 4.

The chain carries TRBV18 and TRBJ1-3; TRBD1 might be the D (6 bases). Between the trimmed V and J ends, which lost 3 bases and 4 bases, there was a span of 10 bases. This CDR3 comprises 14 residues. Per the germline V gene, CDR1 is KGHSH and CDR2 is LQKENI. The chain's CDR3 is CASSPLDRGNTIYF. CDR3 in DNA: TGTGCCAGCTCACCTCTGGACAGAGGAAACACCATATATTTT.

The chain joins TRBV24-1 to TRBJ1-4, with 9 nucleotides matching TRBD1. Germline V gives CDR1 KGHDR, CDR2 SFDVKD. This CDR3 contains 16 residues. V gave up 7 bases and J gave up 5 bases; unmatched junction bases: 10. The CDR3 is CATRSEGDRENEKLFF. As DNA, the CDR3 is TGTGCCACCAGATCTGAGGGGGACAGGGAGAATGAAAAACTGTTTTTT.